This passage covers 11 T cell receptor beta chains from one sample sequenced in a study of blood T cell repertoires in COVID-19. Clones were read by immunoSEQ multiplex PCR, and TCRdb kept only the in-frame ones, dropping some. The top ten clones hold 20% to 25% of a sample with approximately 53,000 clones, roughly 87% of them seen once. Sequencing used peripheral blood. The receptors shown here come from a woman older than 75 with COVID-19, enrolled during active disease.

The chain employs TRBV21-1 and TRBJ2-5; TRBD2 is taken as the D call from the table, unchecked against the DNA. TRBV21-1 constitutes a pseudogene. CDR3 length equals 15 residues. DNA for the CDR3: TGTGCCAGCAGTCCATGGGGGGGGTCCCAAGAGACCCAGTACTTC. As protein: CASSPWGGSQETQYF.

The chain combines TRBV19 with TRBJ1-4, with D perhaps TRBD1 (5 bases). In germline, CDR1 is LNHDA, CDR2 SQIVND (reference sequence). This CDR3 comprises 15 residues. V dropped 0 bases and J dropped 3 bases, with 8 bases sitting between them. CDR3 bases: TGTGCCAGTAGTATAGAGGGGGGAGCTAATGAAAAACTGTTTTTT. Protein product: CASSIEGGANEKLFF.

J is TRBJ2-3 and V is TRBV24-1; D is possibly TRBD1 (6 bases). Trimming left V 4 bases short and J 1 base short, with 8 bases between. There are 14 residues in the CDR3. Germline lookup yields CDR1 KGHDR and CDR2 SFDVKD. CDR3 sequence: CATSDAGGTDTQYF. The CDR3, as DNA: TGTGCCACCAGTGACGCAGGGGGCACAGATACGCAGTATTTT.

V is TRBV11-2 and J is TRBJ2-7; D unclear. CDR1 is SGHAT and CDR2 is FQNNGV in the germline V gene. V was trimmed by 1 base and J by 1 base, leaving 8 bases between them. CDR3 length equals 14 residues. The CDR3 DNA sequence: TGTGCCAGCAGCTTAGCTCCCCGGTCCTACGAGCAGTACTTC. This encodes CASSLAPRSYEQYF.

This chain connects TRBV5-1 to TRBJ1-2; a possible D gene is TRBD1 (5 bases). Trimming took off 4 bases at V and 1 base at J, with 8 bases between the two ends. Germline lookup yields CDR1 SGHRS and CDR2 YFSETQ. The CDR3 consists of 13 residues. The CDR3 nucleotides are TGCGCCAGCAGCCCCGACAGTAACTATGGCTACACCTTC. Its protein is CASSPDSNYGYTF.

The chain links TRBV30 to TRBJ2-2, with D tentatively TRBD1 (5 bases). V was trimmed by 2 bases and J by 3 bases, leaving 13 bases between them. Germline V gene lookup returns CDR1 GTSNPN and CDR2 SVGIG (reference sequence). This CDR3 spans 15 amino acids. CDR3 residues: CAWSKDTFHTGELFF. The DNA for the CDR3 is TGTGCCTGGAGTAAGGACACCTTCCACACCGGGGAGCTGTTTTTT.

The V call is TRBV5-4, the J call TRBJ2-7, with D perhaps matching TRBD1 (6 bases). Trimming left V 3 bases short and J 3 bases short, with 13 bases between. Germline V gene sequence: CDR1 SGHNT, CDR2 YYREEE (reference sequence). This CDR3 has 14 amino acids. CDR3 loop: CASSSPTGNYEQYF. DNA for the CDR3: TGTGCCAGCAGCTCGCCGACAGGAAACTACGAGCAGTACTTC.

The chain has TRBV18 and TRBJ2-7, with D possibly being TRBD2 (5 bases). This CDR3 has 14 residues. Germline V CDR1 and CDR2: KGHSH, LQKENI. Trimming took off 3 bases at V and 2 bases at J, with 11 bases between the two ends. The CDR3 DNA is TGTGCCAGCTCACCGGATCCGGGGACCTACGAGCAGTACTTC. Translating gives CASSPDPGTYEQYF.

The J gene is TRBJ1-2, the V gene TRBV6-4, with TRBD1 as a possible D gene (5 bases). V was trimmed by 6 bases and J by 7 bases, leaving 18 bases between them. CDR1 MRHNA and CDR2 SNTAGT come from the germline V gene. The CDR3 covers 14 residues. The CDR3 nucleotides read TGTGCCAGCAGCGCCAGTGGCCAAAGGGGTGGCTACACCTTC. Its translation is CASSASGQRGGYTF.

The chain couples TRBV3-1 (or the pseudogene TRBV3-2) to TRBJ1-2, with a tentative D call TRBD1 (6 bases). V was trimmed by 0 bases and J by 4 bases, leaving 12 bases between them. The CDR3 has 15 residues. Germline values: CDR1 LGHDT, CDR2 YNNKEL (reference sequence). CDR3 in DNA: TGTGCCAGCAGCCAAGATAGGGGACAAACCTATGGCTACACCTTC. It is translated as CASSQDRGQTYGYTF.

This sequence joins TRBV7-8 and TRBJ1-5; D gene unclear. Germline V gene data show CDR1 as SGHVS and CDR2 as FQNEAQ. CDR3 size: 17 residues. With 5 bases removed from V and 6 bases from J, the gap between germline ends came to 23 bases. CDR3 coding DNA: TGTGCCAGCAGCCCCTCGGGATTTGGGCTTTTATCTCAGCCCCAGCATTTT. Translation: CASSPSGFGLLSQPQHF.